This is a list of T cell receptor beta chains from one sample in a study of CD8+CD57+ T cells in acquired aplastic anemia. A single record per CDR3 protein comes from TCRdb applying MiXCR to the reads. The sample consists of approximately 57,000 distinct CDR3 sequences, approximately 50% of them appearing once. The sample consisted of sorted CD4+, CD8+, or CD8+CD57+ T cells (not recorded which) from PBMCs. These receptors all come from a human donor with aplastic anemia. CDR3s include the opening cysteine and the closing phenylalanine or tryptophan. Fields, in order: CDR3 protein, CDR3 DNA, J gene, D gene, clone size, V gene. The D gene is left open where the match is weak. The size of a clone is reported for some rows only, either as once, few or many, or as a class for expanded clones.

CASSSCPYEQYF TGTGCCAGCAGCTCGTGTCCCTACGAGCAGTACTTC TRBJ2-7 . many TRBV7-4
CASSLSAPSSGNTIYF TGTGCCAGCAGCTTATCGGCACCCAGCTCTGGAAACACCATATATTTT TRBJ1-3 . many TRBV7-9
CASSLDDQPQHF TGTGCCAGCAGCTTAGATGATCAGCCCCAGCATTTT TRBJ1-5 . many TRBV7-9
CATSRDLSTYYGYTF TGTGCCACCAGCAGAGATCTAAGCACTTACTATGGCTACACCTTC TRBJ1-2 . many TRBV15
CASSAPLAGSYEQYF TGCGCCAGCAGTGCCCCACTAGCGGGGAGCTACGAGCAGTACTTC TRBJ2-7 TRBD2 few TRBV10-2
CATSSRVSGANVLTF TGTGCCACCAGCAGCAGGGTCTCTGGGGCCAACGTCCTGACTTTC TRBJ2-6 . . TRBV15
CKASGAYEQYF TGCAAGGCTAGCGGAGCCTACGAGCAGTACTTC TRBJ2-7 TRBD2 . TRBV20-1
CSARGGGAFEQFF TGCAGTGCTAGGGGCGGGGGGGCGTTTGAGCAGTTCTTC TRBJ2-1 TRBD2 few TRBV20-1
CASCSQGTYNSPLHF TGTGCCAGCTGCTCGCAGGGGACCTATAATTCACCCCTCCACTTT TRBJ1-6 . many TRBV27
CAISELAASYNEQFF TGTGCCATCAGTGAGTTAGCGGCCTCCTACAATGAGCAGTTCTTC TRBJ2-1 . . TRBV10-3
CASTGGGGNEQYF TGTGCCAGCACAGGAGGGGGGGGTAACGAGCAGTACTTC TRBJ2-7 . once TRBV2
CASRTSSQAYSPLHF TGTGCCAGCAGAACGTCGAGTCAGGCGTATTCACCCCTCCACTTT TRBJ1-6 . . TRBV6-1
CASSLEGLAIDTQYF TGCGCCAGCAGCTTGGAGGGACTAGCTATAGATACGCAGTATTTT TRBJ2-3 TRBD2 many TRBV5-1
CASRELRDGYTF TGTGCCAGCAGGGAACTCAGGGATGGCTACACCTTC TRBJ1-2 . . TRBV2
CASSGGRGNQPQHF TGCGCCAGCAGTGGGGGTCGGGGAAATCAGCCCCAGCATTTT TRBJ1-5 . once TRBV10-1
CASSFGRPNEQFF TGTGCCAGCAGCTTTGGGAGGCCCAATGAGCAGTTCTTC TRBJ2-1 . . TRBV7-9
CASRSTGGSNQPQHF TGCGCCAGCAGGTCGACAGGGGGAAGCAATCAGCCCCAGCATTTT TRBJ1-5 TRBD1 . TRBV10-2
CSARTRGQGDGYTF TGCAGTGCTAGAACCAGGGGACAGGGCGATGGCTACACCTTC TRBJ1-2 TRBD1 once TRBV20-1
CAIGSGTPETQYF TGTGCCATCGGCTCCGGGACACCCGAGACCCAGTACTTC TRBJ2-5 . . TRBV24-1
CASSERWDRVNEQFF TGTGCCAGCAGTGAACGATGGGACAGGGTCAATGAGCAGTTCTTC TRBJ2-1 TRBD1 . TRBV2
CASSVAPDSYEQYF TGTGCCAGCAGCGTAGCGCCAGACTCCTACGAGCAGTACTTC TRBJ2-7 . once TRBV9
CAISGRDGEKLFF TGTGCCATCAGCGGGAGGGATGGAGAAAAACTGTTTTTT TRBJ1-4 . . TRBV10-3
CASSSAGTAQETQYF TGTGCCAGCAGCTCCGCCGGGACAGCACAAGAGACCCAGTACTTC TRBJ2-5 TRBD1 . TRBV7-2
CASSSIGAGGPNTQYF TGTGCCAGCAGTTCCATAGGGGCGGGGGGGCCAAATACGCAGTATTTT TRBJ2-3 TRBD2 . TRBV11-2
CASSMGSGEHSTDTQYF TGTGCCAGTAGTATGGGGAGCGGGGAACATAGCACAGATACGCAGTATTTT TRBJ2-3 TRBD2 many TRBV19
CASSQDLQTRYNSPLHF TGTGCCAGCAGCCAAGACCTCCAGACTCGCTATAATTCACCCCTCCACTTT TRBJ1-6 . . TRBV2
CATSRIRTPAETQYF TGTGCCACCAGCAGAATACGGACACCGGCGGAGACCCAGTACTTC TRBJ2-5 . medium-sized TRBV15
CASSLLGEYGYTF TGTGCCAGCAGCTTACTGGGGGAATATGGCTACACCTTC TRBJ1-2 . . TRBV7-2
CASSRDQAQFF TGTGCCAGCAGCCGCGACCAAGCACAGTTCTTC TRBJ2-1 . many TRBV11-2
CASSLELAQETQYF TGCGCCAGCAGCTTGGAGCTAGCGCAAGAGACCCAGTACTTC TRBJ2-5 . many TRBV5-1
CASSLRWGSAGELFF TGTGCCAGCAGTTTAAGGTGGGGGTCCGCCGGGGAGCTGTTTTTT TRBJ2-2 . few TRBV27
CASSSRVGADHYGYTF TGTGCCAGCAGCTCCAGGGTAGGGGCGGATCACTATGGCTACACCTTC TRBJ1-2 . . TRBV9